Below, 9 T cell receptor beta chains from the same sample are listed, as sequenced in a study of T cells in Graves' hyperthyroidism and ophthalmopathy. Amplification of TCR beta CDR3 regions was performed using RNA transcripts as template. The HTBI primer set drove a first-round RT-PCR of the TCR CDR3. TCRdb called the multiplex PCR reads again in MiXCR, with one record for every CDR3 protein. The profile shows hundreds of thousands of distinct CDR3 sequences, roughly 15% of them singletons. The sample consisted of blood. The origin of the receptors is a woman between 18 and 29 years old with Graves' hyperthyroidism.

This chain links TRBV24-1 with TRBJ2-2; D not certain. The germline CDR1 and CDR2 sequences are KGHDR and SFDVKD. CDR3 size: 13 residues. Trimming took 7 bases from V and 2 from J, leaving 7 bases between them. CDR3 nucleotides: TGTGCCACCAGGGGCTTTAACACCGGGGAGCTGTTTTTT. It specifies CATRGFNTGELFF.

This clonotype was observed many times. The chain combines TRBV28 with TRBJ2-6, with D possibly being TRBD1 (5 bases). The CDR3 has 14 residues. V was clipped by 4 bases and J by 2 bases, with 6 bases between them. The germline gives CDR1 MDHEN, CDR2 SYDVKM. CDR3 DNA: TGTGCCAGCAGTTGGGGCACTGGGGCCAACGTCCTGACTTTC. Translation: CASSWGTGANVLTF.

This clonotype was seen at least ten times. This chain links TRBV28 with TRBJ1-4; the D is unclear. The CDR3 totals 15 residues. The V gene's germline CDR1 is MDHEN and CDR2 SYDVKM. Trimming removed 4 bases at V and 5 bases at J, with 14 bases between. CDR3 residues: CASSSHEGGNEKLFF. CDR3 coding DNA: TGTGCCAGCAGTTCACACGAGGGAGGGAATGAAAAACTGTTTTTT.

This CDR3 is CASSGSPGGWGETQYF. DNA for the CDR3: TGCGCCAGCAGCGGGAGCCCAGGGGGATGGGGAGAGACCCAGTACTTC. The chain employs TRBV5-1 and TRBJ2-5; 7 positions match TRBD1. The CDR3 consists of 16 residues. Trimming cost V 4 bases and J 4 bases; bases outside gene matches: 13. Germline loops: CDR1 SGHRS, CDR2 YFSETQ.

This clonotype has just a few counts. The rearrangement joins TRBV6-6 to TRBJ2-3; TRBD1 matches at 8 bases. Losses at the gene ends were 0 bases for V and 4 bases for J; bases not matched to a gene: 6. CDR3 length: 16 amino acids. The germline CDR1 and CDR2 sequences are MNHNY and SVGAGI (reference sequence). CDR3: CASSYSPGTGADTQYF. CDR3 nucleotides: TGTGCCAGCAGTTACTCGCCCGGGACAGGAGCAGATACGCAGTATTTT.

The chain combines TRBV19 with TRBJ2-1; 8 nucleotides match TRBD2. V was pared by 1 base and J by 3 bases, with 2 bases of the junction left unmatched. The CDR3 extends over 15 amino acids. Germline V gene lookup returns CDR1 LNHDA and CDR2 SQIVND (reference sequence). The CDR3 coding sequence is TGTGCCAGTAGTATAGGTAGCGGGAACTACAATGAGCAGTTCTTC. Translating it yields CASSIGSGNYNEQFF.

This clonotype was observed a handful of times. The rearrangement links TRBV5-1 to TRBJ2-2, with D unclear. V was clipped by 0 bases and J by 4 bases, with 7 bases between them. Germline lookup yields CDR1 SGHRS and CDR2 YFSETQ. This CDR3 contains 14 residues. The CDR3 spells CASSLVAVTGELFF. CDR3 coding DNA: TGCGCCAGCAGCTTGGTGGCGGTCACCGGGGAGCTGTTTTTT. Filled out from reference TRBV5-1 and TRBJ2-2, the complete variable domain reads KAGVTQTPRYLIKTRGQQVTLSCSPISGHRSVSWYQQTPGQGLQFLFEYFSETQRNKGNFPGRFSGRQFSNSRSEMNVSTLELGDSALYLCASSLVAVTGELFFGEGSRLTVL.

The chain links TRBV19 to TRBJ2-1; no clear D. V was clipped by 0 bases and J by 4 bases, with 7 bases between them. The CDR3 is made up of 14 amino acids. CDR1 is LNHDA and CDR2 is SQIVND in the germline V gene (reference sequence). The CDR3 region has the DNA TGTGCCAGTAGTATAGACGACCCGTACAATGAGCAGTTCTTC. This encodes CASSIDDPYNEQFF. The complete variable domain, with remaining parts taken from reference TRBV19 and TRBJ2-1, reads DGGITQSPKYLFRKEGQNVTLSCEQNLNHDAMYWYRQDPGQGLRLIYYSQIVNDFQKGDIAEGYSVSREKKESFPLTVTSAQKNPTAFYLCASSIDDPYNEQFFGPGTRLTVL.

This sequence joins TRBV4-2 and TRBJ2-7, with no clear D. V lost 0 bases, J lost 2 bases, and 11 bases lay in between. Germline CDR1 is LGHNA and CDR2 is YNFKEQ. The CDR3 consists of 15 residues. The CDR3 loop is CASSQDGGQAYEQYF. Written as DNA, the CDR3 is TGTGCCAGCAGCCAAGATGGTGGGCAGGCCTACGAGCAGTACTTC.